Shown below are 26 T cell receptor beta chains from a single sample sequenced in a study of CXCR3-negative and CXCR3-positive naive CD8 T cells. UMI-tagged TRB cDNA libraries were built via 5' RACE. Reanalyzing the 5' RACE reads, TCRdb keeps one entry per CDR3 protein, without DNA. The repertoire table contains roughly 40,000 distinct CDR3 sequences. Source material: naive CXCR3- CD8+ T cells from blood. Subset given: CD45RO-CCR7+CD27+CD95- naive CD8+ T cells lacking CXCR3 (TNR3-). These receptors all stem from a human donor in good health. Some clones in this sample may be carry-over from other donors' samples.

V gene TRBV4-1 combines with J gene TRBJ2-7. Germline V gene data show CDR1 as MGHRA and CDR2 as YSYEKL. The CDR3 has 16 residues. The CDR3 loop reads CASSQAAGYEAYEQYF.

The rearrangement joins TRBV2 to TRBJ2-7; there is no DNA to check the TCRdb D call of TRBD1. The CDR3 runs 14 residues. Germline V gene sequence: CDR1 SNHLY, CDR2 FYNNEI. The CDR3 is CASSGGQLSYEQYF.

The chain links TRBV2 to TRBJ2-4; lacking DNA, the TRBD1 call made by TCRdb goes unchecked. CDR1 is SNHLY, CDR2 FYNNEI, per germline. The CDR3 consists of 11 residues. CDR3 sequence: CASSTGNIQYF.

This chain joins TRBV27 and TRBJ2-3; TCRdb indicates TRBD1, and absent DNA this call remains unverified. The CDR3 runs to 16 residues. Per germline, CDR1 MNHEY and CDR2 SMNVEV (reference sequence). This chain's CDR3 is CASSFSLSGVPDTQYF.

This chain joins TRBV29-1 and TRBJ1-2; TCRdb's D call, TRBD1, is unchecked because there is no DNA. This CDR3 region has 15 residues. Germline CDR1 reads SQVTM; CDR2 reads ANQGSEA. The CDR3 spells CSVTSGTAVIYGYTF.

This chain links TRBV7-2 with TRBJ2-7. The length of the CDR3 is 14 residues. The V gene's germline CDR1 is SGHTA and CDR2 FQGNSA. CDR3: CASSSTQDSYEQYF.

The chain carries TRBV7-9 and TRBJ1-1. Germline lookup yields CDR1 SEHNR and CDR2 FQNEAQ (reference sequence). The CDR3 sequence is 13 residues long. Here the CDR3 reads CASSLTSNSEAFF.

The V call is TRBV29-1, the J call TRBJ2-5. The CDR3 runs 12 residues. The germline V gene encodes CDR1 SQVTM and CDR2 ANQGSEA. CDR3 loop: CSVEQDGETQYF.

CDR3 loop: CASSLDQDVGYTEAFF. This chain uses TRBV11-2 with TRBJ1-1. Germline values: CDR1 SGHAT, CDR2 FQNNGV. This CDR3 has 16 amino acids.

The chain joins TRBV5-1 to TRBJ1-5; TCRdb lists TRBD1, though no DNA is available to test this call. This CDR3 has 13 amino acids. Germline V gene data show CDR1 as SGHRS and CDR2 as YFSETQ. The CDR3 protein is CASSYSRGQPQHF.

The chain links TRBV9 to TRBJ1-2; the D call of TRBD1 rests on TCRdb alone, since no DNA is present to check it. Germline CDR1 is SGDLS and CDR2 is YYNGEE. This CDR3 contains 15 residues. The CDR3 protein is CASSFSGTGDDGYTF. Complete variable domain (other parts from reference TRBV9 and TRBJ1-2): DSGVTQTPKHLITATGQRVTLRCSPRSGDLSVYWYQQSLDQGLQFLIQYYNGEERAKGNILERFSAQQFPDLHSELNLSSLELGDSALYFCASSFSGTGDDGYTFGSGTRLTVV.

The chain employs TRBV6-4 and TRBJ2-1; with no DNA, the TCRdb D assignment of TRBD1 cannot be verified. The CDR3 loop spans 14 amino acids. Germline CDR1 is MRHNA and CDR2 is SNTAGT. The CDR3 sequence: CATSSGTDYNEQFF.

The rearrangement uses TRBV11-3 and TRBJ2-2; the D call of TRBD1 rests on TCRdb alone, since no DNA is present to check it. CDR3 length equals 16 residues. The V gene's germline CDR1 is SGHNT and CDR2 YENEEA. The CDR3 region is CASSPRTGSGTGELFF.

This chain joins TRBV20-1 and TRBJ1-4. CDR1 is DFQATT, CDR2 SNEGSKA, per germline (reference sequence). The CDR3 loop spans 12 amino acids. The CDR3 loop is CSVSATNEKLFF.

This sequence joins TRBV6-1 and TRBJ2-3; as DNA is missing, the TRBD2 call by TCRdb cannot be tested. CDR3 length: 15 amino acids. From germline, CDR1 is MNHNS and CDR2 SASEGT. CDR3 in amino acids: CASKELAASTDTQYF.

The CDR3 sequence: CASSFAQGSYEQYF. The chain joins TRBV5-1 to TRBJ2-7; TCRdb calls TRBD1, which cannot be checked without DNA. The CDR3 is 14 residues long. CDR1 is SGHRS, CDR2 YFSETQ, per germline.

V gene TRBV27 combines with J gene TRBJ2-3. CDR1 is MNHEY, CDR2 SMNVEV, per germline (reference sequence). CDR3 length: 15 amino acids. CDR3: CASSQRWYVTDTQYF.

V gene TRBV5-1 combines with J gene TRBJ1-5; the TRBD1 assignment by TCRdb is unverifiable without DNA. This CDR3 is 14 amino acids long. Germline V gene lookup returns CDR1 SGHRS and CDR2 YFSETQ. CDR3 sequence reads: CASSLAGANQPQHF.

The chain has TRBV4-3 and TRBJ2-5. Per germline, CDR1 LGHNA and CDR2 YSLEER. This CDR3 spans 15 amino acids. CDR3 sequence reads: CASSQDGAFQETQYF.

The chain couples TRBV29-1 to TRBJ2-7. Germline loops: CDR1 SQVTM, CDR2 ANQGSEA. This CDR3 spans 16 amino acids. The CDR3 protein is CSVEDLDAAQGSEQYF.

The V gene is TRBV29-1, the J gene TRBJ2-1. The CDR3 length is 12 residues. Germline V lookup: CDR1 SQVTM, CDR2 ANQGSEA. CDR3 in amino acids: CSVESGYGEQFF.

The CDR3 sequence: CASSQLAGGTGELFF. The rearrangement links TRBV4-2 to TRBJ2-2; the D call from TCRdb, TRBD2, cannot be confirmed without DNA. This CDR3 spans 15 amino acids. The germline gives CDR1 LGHNA, CDR2 YNFKEQ.

J is TRBJ2-7 and V is TRBV21-1; TCRdb proposes TRBD1, but this gene call is untestable without DNA. TRBV21-1 is a known pseudogene. The CDR3 runs to 14 residues. CDR3 region: CASSKQGISYEQYF.

This chain uses TRBV6-5 with TRBJ2-7; the TCRdb D gene call, TRBD1, has no DNA to confirm it. CDR3 length equals 13 residues. Germline V gene lookup returns CDR1 MNHEY and CDR2 SVGAGI. The chain's CDR3 is CASSPDRNYEQYF.

The chain links TRBV4-3 to TRBJ2-7; no DNA is available, so the TRBD1 call from TCRdb remains unchecked. The CDR3 spans 14 residues. Looked up from germline, CDR1 is LGHNA and CDR2 is YSLEER. The chain's CDR3 is CASSQADRDDERYF.

The chain employs TRBV7-9 and TRBJ2-5; TCRdb names TRBD2, which stays unverified in the absence of DNA. The CDR3 runs 11 residues. CDR1 and CDR2 from the germline V gene are SEHNR and FQNEAQ (reference sequence). The CDR3 here is CASSGGWSQYF.